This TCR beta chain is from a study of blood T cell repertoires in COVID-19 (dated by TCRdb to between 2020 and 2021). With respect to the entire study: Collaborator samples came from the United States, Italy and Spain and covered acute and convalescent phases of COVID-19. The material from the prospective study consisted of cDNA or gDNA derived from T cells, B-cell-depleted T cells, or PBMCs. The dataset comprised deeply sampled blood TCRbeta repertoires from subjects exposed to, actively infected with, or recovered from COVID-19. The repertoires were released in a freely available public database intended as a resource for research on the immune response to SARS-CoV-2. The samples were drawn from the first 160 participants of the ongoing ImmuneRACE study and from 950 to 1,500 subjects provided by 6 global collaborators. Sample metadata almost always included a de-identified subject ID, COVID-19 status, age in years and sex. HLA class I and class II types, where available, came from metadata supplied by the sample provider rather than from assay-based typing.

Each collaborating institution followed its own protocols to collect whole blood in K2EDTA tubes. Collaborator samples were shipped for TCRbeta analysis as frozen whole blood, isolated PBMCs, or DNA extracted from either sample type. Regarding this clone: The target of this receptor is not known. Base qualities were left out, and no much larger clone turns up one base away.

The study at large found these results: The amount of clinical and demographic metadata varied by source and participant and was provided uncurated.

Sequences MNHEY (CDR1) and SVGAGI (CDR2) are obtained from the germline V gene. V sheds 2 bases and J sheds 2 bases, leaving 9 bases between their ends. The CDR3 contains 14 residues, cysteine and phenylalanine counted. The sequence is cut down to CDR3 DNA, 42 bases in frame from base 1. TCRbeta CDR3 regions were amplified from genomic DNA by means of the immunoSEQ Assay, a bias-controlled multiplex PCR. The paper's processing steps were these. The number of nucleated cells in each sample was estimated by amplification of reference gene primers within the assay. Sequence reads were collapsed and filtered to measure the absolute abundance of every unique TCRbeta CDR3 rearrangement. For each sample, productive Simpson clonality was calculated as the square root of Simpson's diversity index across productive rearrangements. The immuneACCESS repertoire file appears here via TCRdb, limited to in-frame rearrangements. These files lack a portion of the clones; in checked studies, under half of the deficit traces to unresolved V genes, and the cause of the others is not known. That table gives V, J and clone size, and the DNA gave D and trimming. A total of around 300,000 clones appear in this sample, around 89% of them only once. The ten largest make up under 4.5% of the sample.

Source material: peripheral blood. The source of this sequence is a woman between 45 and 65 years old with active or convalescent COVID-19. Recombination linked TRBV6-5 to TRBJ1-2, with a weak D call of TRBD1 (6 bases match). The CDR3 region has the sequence CASSYGQLNYGYTF. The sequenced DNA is TGTGCCAGCAGTTACGGACAGCTCAACTATGGCTACACCTTC.